The 28 T cell receptor beta chains in this list originate from one sample, sequenced in a study of OX40 agonist ivuxolimab in advanced cancers. Produced via immunoSEQ multiplex PCR; TCRdb's table is partial and in-frame only. The sample lists about 31,000 clones, around 87% seen once, with under 30% in the top ten. Sequenced material: CD4+ or CD8+ T cells sorted from blood, taken in a trial of the OX40 agonist ivuxolimab. These receptor sequences come from an adult with an advanced solid tumor such as melanoma, head and neck, liver or kidney cancer.

This clone has only a few counts. V usage is TRBV6-5 and J usage is TRBJ2-7; D gene uncertain. This CDR3 region has 11 residues. V lost 6 bases and J lost 2, with 5 bases in between. Germline-derived CDR1 and CDR2 are MNHEY and SVGAGI. CDR3 residues: CASRSTYEQYF. The CDR3 DNA reads TGTGCCAGCAGGTCGACCTACGAGCAGTACTTC.

The gene calls are TRBV15 and TRBJ2-5; TRBD2 might be the D (6 bases). V lost 4 bases and J 5 bases, leaving 11 bases between the germline ends. The CDR3 runs 13 residues. The germline V gene encodes CDR1 LNHNV and CDR2 YYDKDF (reference sequence). CDR3 protein: CATSTVSGETQYF. The CDR3 DNA reads TGTGCCACCAGCACCGTCAGCGGGGAGACCCAGTACTTC.

On this clone: Other DNA sequences in this sample translate to the same CDR3. V usage is TRBV5-1 and J usage is TRBJ2-1, with D perhaps TRBD2 (6 bases). Germline assignment: CDR1 SGHRS and CDR2 YFSETQ. The CDR3 is made up of 14 amino acids. V was shortened by 0 bases and J by 5 bases, with 9 bases between the two germline ends. CDR3 in DNA: TGCGCCAGCAGCTTGGTACTAGCAAACAATGAGCAGTTCTTC. It translates to CASSLVLANNEQFF.

A few counts support this clone. The CDR3 DNA is TGTGCCAGTAGTATAGAGGTCTTCTATGGCTACACCTTC. Protein sequence: CASSIEVFYGYTF. The rearrangement uses TRBV19 and TRBJ1-2, with D uncertain. V was clipped by 0 bases and J by 4 bases, with 6 bases between them. Germline V CDR1 and CDR2: LNHDA, SQIVND (reference sequence). The length of the CDR3 is 13 residues.

The rearrangement links TRBV18 to TRBJ2-7, with TRBD2 as a possible D gene (5 bases). The CDR3 contains 13 residues. V shed 3 bases and J shed 7 bases, with 13 bases lying between them. CDR1 and CDR2 from the germline V gene are KGHSH and LQKENI. The CDR3 DNA reads as TGTGCCAGCTCACCGGCCGGGGTCTGGGAGCAGTACTTC. Protein: CASSPAGVWEQYF.

The chain is built from TRBV29-1 and TRBJ2-1; no definite D call. Trimming cost V 3 bases and J 4 bases, with 1 base left between them. This CDR3 comprises 10 residues. From germline, CDR1 is SQVTM and CDR2 ANQGSEA. The DNA of the CDR3 is TGCAGCGTTGAGTACAATGAGCAGTTCTTC. Its protein product is CSVEYNEQFF.

V is TRBV11-2 and J is TRBJ2-5; 10 nucleotides line up with TRBD1. The CDR3 covers 16 residues. Unmatched junction bases numbered 10, after V lost 4 bases and J lost 5 bases. Germline V gene sequence: CDR1 SGHAT, CDR2 FQNNGV. CDR3 bases: TGTGCCAGCAGCTCCCGACAGGGGGCTACCCGGGAGACCCAGTACTTC. Translating it yields CASSSRQGATRETQYF.

The CDR3 protein is CSVEQINYGYTF. For the CDR3, the DNA is TGCAGCGTTGAGCAGATTAACTATGGCTACACCTTC. The chain recombines TRBV29-1 with TRBJ1-2, with no clear D. V dropped 3 bases and J dropped 1 base, with 6 bases sitting between them. The CDR3 consists of 12 residues. Germline V CDR1 and CDR2: SQVTM, ANQGSEA. Full variable domain (remainder filled in from reference TRBV29-1 and TRBJ1-2): SAVISQKPSRDICQRGTSLTIQCQVDSQVTMMFWYRQQPGQSLTLIATANQGSEATYESGFVIDKFPISRPNLTFSTLTVSNMSPEDSSIYLCSVEQINYGYTFGSGTRLTVV.

The chain uses TRBV5-1 and TRBJ2-5; D remains unclear. Germline CDR1 SGHRS, CDR2 YFSETQ. The CDR3 spans 14 residues. V lost 3 bases and J lost 1, with 10 bases in between. The CDR3 DNA sequence: TGCGCCAGCAGCTCTGTAAGTGTCCAAGAGACCCAGTACTTC. Its protein product is CASSSVSVQETQYF.

The chain has TRBV5-1 and TRBJ1-4; 7 positions match TRBD1. This CDR3 is built from 15 residues. V lost 1 base, J lost 3 bases, and 3 bases stayed unmatched. CDR1 is SGHRS and CDR2 is YFSETQ in the germline V gene. In nucleotides, the CDR3 is TGCGCCAGCAGCTTGTTGACAGGGTCTAATGAAAAACTGTTTTTT. This gives the protein CASSLLTGSNEKLFF.

The V gene is TRBV9, the J gene TRBJ1-3; the D is unclear. Per the germline V gene, CDR1 is SGDLS and CDR2 is YYNGEE. This CDR3 spans 14 amino acids. Trimming stripped 0 bases from V and 4 bases from J, with 8 bases between. The DNA of the CDR3 is TGTGCCAGCAGCGTAGGGAGAGCCGGAAACACCATATATTTT. Protein product: CASSVGRAGNTIYF.

This sequence joins TRBV29-1 and TRBJ2-5; D is ambiguous. V shed 4 bases and J shed 2 bases, with 8 bases lying between them. This CDR3 has 12 amino acids. Germline V gives CDR1 SQVTM, CDR2 ANQGSEA. Written as DNA, the CDR3 is TGCAGCGTTGTAGAACAGCAAGAGACCCAGTACTTC. This codes for CSVVEQQETQYF.

The J gene is TRBJ2-2, the V gene TRBV29-1; D is undetermined. The CDR3 sequence is 13 residues long. The germline CDR1 and CDR2 sequences are SQVTM and ANQGSEA. The V and J ends lost 3 bases and 2 bases respectively, with 7 bases between them. CDR3: CSVENTNTGELFF. CDR3 sequence (DNA): TGCAGCGTTGAGAACACTAACACCGGGGAGCTGTTTTTT.

The rearrangement joins TRBV10-3 to TRBJ2-2; the D is unclear. This CDR3 region has 12 residues. V was clipped by 6 bases and J by 5 bases, with 7 bases between them. Germline lookup yields CDR1 ENHRY and CDR2 SYGVKD. This chain's CDR3 is CAISTGTGELFF. CDR3 DNA sequence: TGTGCCATCAGCACCGGGACCGGGGAGCTGTTTTTT.

The genes are TRBV6-1 and TRBJ2-5, with D unclear. The CDR3 contains 11 residues. Germline-derived CDR1 and CDR2 are MNHNS and SASEGT. The V gene lost 6 bases and the J gene lost 3 bases, with 5 bases spanning the gap. The CDR3 sequence is CASRSEETQYF. For the CDR3, the DNA is TGTGCCAGCAGGTCGGAAGAGACCCAGTACTTC.

The V call is TRBV19, the J call TRBJ1-5; possibly TRBD1 for D (6 bases). Germline loops: CDR1 LNHDA, CDR2 SQIVND (reference sequence). V lost 5 bases and J 4 bases, leaving 12 bases between the germline ends. The length of the CDR3 is 14 residues. DNA for the CDR3: TGTGCCAGTAGTCGAAGGGGGATTAATCAGCCCCAGCATTTT. This gives the protein CASSRRGINQPQHF.

V gene TRBV5-6 combines with J gene TRBJ1-2; 9 bases align to TRBD1. This CDR3 is built from 15 residues. The V segment lost 3 bases and the J segment 9 bases; nucleotides outside the gene matches: 12. The germline V gene has CDR1 SGHDT and CDR2 YYEEEE. The CDR3 spells CASSSLTGTGTSYTF. The CDR3 DNA reads TGTGCCAGCAGCTCACTCACCGGGACAGGGACCAGCTACACCTTC.

The chain couples TRBV6-1 to TRBJ2-7, with D uncertain. The V end was cut by 1 base, the J end by 3 bases, with 10 bases between. Germline V gives CDR1 MNHNS, CDR2 SASEGT. The CDR3 contains 14 residues. The CDR3: CASSEGVPYYEQYF. For the CDR3, the DNA is TGTGCCAGCAGTGAAGGGGTGCCGTACTACGAGCAGTACTTC.

The chain uses TRBV29-1 and TRBJ2-3, with TRBD1 matching over 9 bases. The CDR3 consists of 16 residues. Trimming took 0 bases from V and 1 from J; bases not matched to a gene: 5. Germline lookup yields CDR1 SQVTM and CDR2 ANQGSEA. The CDR3 spells CSVEEWDRAGTDTQYF. CDR3 DNA sequence: TGCAGCGTTGAAGAATGGGACAGGGCTGGCACAGATACGCAGTATTTT.

The V and J genes are TRBV19 and TRBJ1-4; possibly TRBD1 for D (5 bases). CDR1 is LNHDA, CDR2 SQIVND, per germline (reference sequence). The CDR3 extends over 16 amino acids. Trimming stripped 10 bases from V and 2 bases from J, with 20 bases between. Written as DNA, the CDR3 is TGTGCCACCCGGAAGGGGCAGGGAAATACTAATGAAAAACTGTTTTTT. This codes for CATRKGQGNTNEKLFF. Full variable domain (rest looked up from reference TRBV19 and TRBJ1-4): DGGITQSPKYLFRKEGQNVTLSCEQNLNHDAMYWYRQDPGQGLRLIYYSQIVNDFQKGDIAEGYSVSREKKESFPLTVTSAQKNPTAFYLCATRKGQGNTNEKLFFGSGTQLSVL.

The rearrangement links TRBV13 to TRBJ2-7; maybe TRBD1 (6 bases). The CDR3 sequence is 16 residues long. The V gene lost 3 bases and the J gene lost 3 bases, with 18 bases spanning the gap. CDR1 PRHDT and CDR2 FYEKMQ come from the germline V gene (reference sequence). CDR3 coding DNA: TGTGCCAGCAGCTTCAGGGGTACAGTAAGGGTCTACGAGCAGTACTTC. It codes for CASSFRGTVRVYEQYF.

The rearrangement uses TRBV6-5 and TRBJ2-7; TRBD2 might be the D (5 bases). Trimming took 0 bases from V and 6 from J, leaving 9 bases between them. The germline V gene encodes CDR1 MNHEY and CDR2 SVGAGI. This CDR3 has 13 amino acids. CDR3 DNA sequence: TGTGCCAGCAGTTACTCGCTAGCTTCCGAGCAGTACTTC. It codes for CASSYSLASEQYF.

This sequence joins TRBV28 and TRBJ2-1, with D perhaps TRBD1 (5 bases). The CDR3 contains 13 residues. The V gene's germline CDR1 is MDHEN and CDR2 SYDVKM. Trimming cost V 2 bases and J 9 bases, with 11 bases left between them. The CDR3 loop is CASSLEDNPEQFF. In nucleotides, the CDR3 is TGTGCCAGCAGTTTAGAGGACAACCCTGAGCAGTTCTTC.

The chain links TRBV5-5 to TRBJ2-2; D perhaps matches TRBD1 (5 bases). CDR3 length equals 13 residues. CDR1 is SGHKS, CDR2 YYEKEE, per germline (reference sequence). V lost 3 bases to trimming and J lost 7 bases, with 10 bases between them. CDR3 nucleotides: TGTGCCAGCAGCTCCTGGGGCGACGGGGAGCTGTTTTTT. It yields the protein CASSSWGDGELFF.

This clone is a singleton in its sample. The chain combines TRBV9 with TRBJ1-2, with 10 bases that match TRBD1. CDR3 length: 14 residues. Losses at the gene ends were 6 bases for V and 7 bases for J; bases not matched to a gene: 9. Germline CDR1 reads SGDLS; CDR2 reads YYNGEE. CDR3 sequence reads: CASTSTGGAGGYTF. In DNA form, the CDR3 reads TGTGCCAGCACCTCGACAGGGGGCGCGGGTGGCTACACCTTC.

The chain uses TRBV28 and TRBJ2-7; the match to TRBD1 covers 7 bases. With 8 bases clipped from V and 4 bases from J, the junction kept 14 bases outside the gene matches. The germline V gene encodes CDR1 MDHEN and CDR2 SYDVKM. The CDR3 totals 15 residues. The CDR3 protein is CASLSAPGTAYEQYF. In DNA, the CDR3 is TGTGCCAGCTTATCCGCGCCCGGGACAGCATACGAGCAGTACTTC.

The chain has TRBV27 and TRBJ1-3, with TRBD1 identical over 7 bases. This CDR3 has 16 amino acids. The V and J ends lost 5 bases and 1 base, in that order; junction bases with no gene match: 8. Per germline, CDR1 MNHEY and CDR2 SMNVEV (reference sequence). The CDR3 spells CASSEEQGISGNTIYF. The CDR3 DNA reads as TGTGCCAGCAGTGAAGAACAGGGGATATCTGGAAACACCATATATTTT.

The chain recombines TRBV28 with TRBJ2-5, with 7 bases matching TRBD1. J was trimmed by 5 bases and V by 6 bases; bases with no gene match: 15. This CDR3 spans 16 amino acids. Per the germline V gene, CDR1 is MDHEN and CDR2 is SYDVKM. The CDR3 protein is CASSESRGRRGETQYF. DNA for the CDR3: TGTGCCAGCAGCGAGTCTAGGGGGCGCCGGGGCGAGACCCAGTACTTC.